Listed below are T cell receptor beta chains from one sample, sequenced in a study of blood T cell repertoires in COVID-19. The assay was immunoSEQ multiplex PCR, and TCRdb's table has in-frame clones only and misses some. The repertoire consists of 150,000 to 170,000 clones, with around 74% occurring once and the leading ten covering more than 3.5%. Sequencing used peripheral blood. These receptors all come from a woman older than 75 with acute or convalescent COVID-19. The CDR3 runs from the conserved cysteine through the conserved F or W. D genes are given only for firm matches. Expanded clones are given a class, and other clones once, few, many or no size at all.

.	TRBV6-5	TRBJ1-1	TRBD1	TGTGCCAGTGTACAGGGGGCGAACACTGAAGCTTTCTTT	CASVQGANTEAFF
.	TRBV25-1	TRBJ1-2	.	TGTGCCAGCAGTAGGACAGCTAACTATGGCTACACCTTC	CASSRTANYGYTF
few	TRBV18	TRBJ2-7	TRBD2	TGTGCCAGCTCACCAGGGACTAGCGGGAGCGGGTGGGGCTCCTACGAGCAGTACTTC	CASSPGTSGSGWGSYEQYF
once	TRBV15	TRBJ2-3	.	TGTGCCACCAGCAGAGTGTTAGGAGGGTCTGCAGATACGCAGTATTTT	CATSRVLGGSADTQYF
.	TRBV19	TRBJ2-1	TRBD2	TGTGCCAGTAGTCCACGGACTAGCGGGGGCCTCTCCTACAATGAGCAGTTCTTC	CASSPRTSGGLSYNEQFF
few	TRBV3-1/TRBV3-2	TRBJ2-7	.	TGTGCCAGCAGCCAAGATGCAGGGAACCCCCACGAGCAGTACTTC	CASSQDAGNPHEQYF
.	TRBV19	TRBJ1-1	TRBD1	TGTGCCAGTAGTAGCAGGGGACAGAGCAACACTGAAGCTTTCTTT	CASSSRGQSNTEAFF
.	TRBV18	TRBJ1-2	.	TGTGCCAGCACGCAAGCCTCCGGCTATGGCTACACCTTC	CASTQASGYGYTF
.	TRBV7-8	TRBJ2-1	TRBD2	TGTGCCAGCAGCTTACGGATGCTAGCGGAAAATGAGCAGTTCTTC	CASSLRMLAENEQFF
.	TRBV4-2	TRBJ2-1	.	TGTGCCAGCAGCCGGACGGACATTCGTGAATACAATGAGCAGTTCTTC	CASSRTDIREYNEQFF
few	TRBV7-3	TRBJ1-6	.	TGTGCCAGCAGCTTAAACAGTCCTAATTCACCCCTCCACTTT	CASSLNSPNSPLHF
.	TRBV5-1	TRBJ2-7	TRBD2	TGCGCCAGCAGCTTGGACGGACTAGCGGGTAGCTCCTACGAGCAGTACTTC	CASSLDGLAGSSYEQYF
few	TRBV6-2/TRBV6-3	TRBJ1-5	TRBD1	TGTGCCAGCAGTTACCTCCCGGGACAGATTAATGGCAATCAGCCCCAGCATTTT	CASSYLPGQINGNQPQHF
.	TRBV7-2	TRBJ2-3	.	TGTGCCAGCAGCTTACCTAGCACAGATACGCAGTATTTT	CASSLPSTDTQYF
.	TRBV6-5	TRBJ2-5	TRBD2	TGTGCCAGCAGGGTAGCGGGAGGGCCGGGGGAGACCCAGTACTTC	CASRVAGGPGETQYF
.	TRBV4-2	TRBJ1-2	.	TGTGCCAGCAGCCAACCGATGACAGGACCTTCTAACTATGGCTACACCTTC	CASSQPMTGPSNYGYTF
.	TRBV2	TRBJ1-1	TRBD1	TGTGCCAGCAAACCAAACAGGGGCGGCACTGAAGCTTTCTTT	CASKPNRGGTEAFF
.	TRBV7-8	TRBJ2-5	TRBD1	TGTGCCAGCAGCGTGGTAGCAGGGGGAGAGACCCAGTACTTC	CASSVVAGGETQYF
.	TRBV4-2	TRBJ1-2	TRBD1	TGTGCCAGCAGCCAAGACCGGAAACAGGGGGCCCATGGCTACACCTTC	CASSQDRKQGAHGYTF
.	TRBV19	TRBJ1-1	.	TGTGCCAGTAGTATGCCTAGTGTTGTACACGCTTTCTTT	CASSMPSVVHAFF
.	TRBV6-5	TRBJ2-7	.	TGTGCCAGCAGTTACTCGACCGGGACACCCTCCTACGAGCAGTACTTC	CASSYSTGTPSYEQYF
few	TRBV7-9	TRBJ1-4	.	TGTGCCAGCAGCTCACAGGGCCGAAATGAAAAACTGTTTTTT	CASSSQGRNEKLFF
.	TRBV5-1	TRBJ2-2	TRBD1	TGCGCCAGCGCACCAGAGGGGGCGCGTAACGGGGAGCTGTTTTTT	CASAPEGARNGELFF
.	TRBV9	TRBJ2-1	TRBD2	TGTGCCAGCAACCGGGGGGGCTCCTCTAATGAGCAGTTCTTC	CASNRGGSSNEQFF
.	TRBV6-6	TRBJ1-5	TRBD1	TGTGCCAGCAGTCAAACTATCACCCGGGGGACAGGGCATCAGCCCCAGCATTTT	CASSQTITRGTGHQPQHF
.	TRBV9	TRBJ1-1	.	TGTGCCAGCAGCGCCCCCGGGGGGCGAACTGAAGCTTTCTTT	CASSAPGGRTEAFF
few	TRBV9	TRBJ1-2	TRBD1	TGTGCCAGCAGCGACGGGACAGGGATCGGAGTCTACACCTTC	CASSDGTGIGVYTF
.	TRBV6-6	TRBJ1-5	.	TGTGCCGTCTGGCGGGGGTTGGGCAATCAGCCCCAGCATTTT	CAVWRGLGNQPQHF
.	TRBV7-9	TRBJ1-4	.	TGTGCCAGCAGCTTAGTAACCTCTAAAGAAAAACTGTTTTTT	CASSLVTSKEKLFF
.	TRBV11-3	TRBJ2-1	TRBD2	TGTGCCAGCAGTCTAGCGGGGGAATCGGATGAGCAGTTCTTC	CASSLAGESDEQFF
.	TRBV5-1	TRBJ1-4	TRBD1	TGCGCCAGCAGCCCGAATACAGGGGGCAAAAATGAAAAACTGTTTTTT	CASSPNTGGKNEKLFF
.	TRBV6-2/TRBV6-3	TRBJ1-1	TRBD1	TGTGCCAGCAGCTACTTAAGACAGGGGACGAACACTGAAGCTTTCTTT	CASSYLRQGTNTEAFF
few	TRBV5-4	TRBJ1-5	TRBD1	TGTGCCAGCAGCTTGGGGGGACAGGGGGCTCAGCCCCAGCATTTT	CASSLGGQGAQPQHF
few	TRBV6-1	TRBJ1-3	TRBD1	TGTGCCAGCAGTGTAGCCGGGACAGGGAGGACAAACACCATATATTTT	CASSVAGTGRTNTIYF
.	TRBV19	TRBJ1-2	.	TGTGCCAGTCTTCAGCCGGGGGTGGGCAACTATGGCTACACCTTC	CASLQPGVGNYGYTF
few	TRBV18	TRBJ1-2	TRBD1	TGTGCCAGCTCAACTGGGACAGGTGCTTCAAGGATTGACTACACCTTC	CASSTGTGASRIDYTF
.	TRBV27	TRBJ1-1	.	TGTGCCAGCAGTTTGCGTAAAGAGTCCACTGAAGCTTTCTTT	CASSLRKESTEAFF
.	TRBV7-8	TRBJ2-1	.	TGTGCCAGCAGCTTATTTGGGGGGTCCTACAATGAGCAGTTCTTC	CASSLFGGSYNEQFF
once	TRBV6-5	TRBJ2-7	.	TGTGCCAGCACCCCATCCGGGACAAAGTCCTACGAGCAGTACTTC	CASTPSGTKSYEQYF
once	TRBV7-9	TRBJ1-1	.	TGTGCCAGCAGCTTAGCGCTTGCGGGGCCGAACACTGAAGCTTTCTTT	CASSLALAGPNTEAFF
.	TRBV2	TRBJ1-2	.	TGTGCCAGCAACCCAGGGGCGATATCTAACTATGGCTACACCTTC	CASNPGAISNYGYTF
.	TRBV4-1	TRBJ2-4	.	TGCGCCAGCAGCCAAGGGGACTTCGGGATAGCCAAAAACATTCAGTACTTC	CASSQGDFGIAKNIQYF
.	TRBV3-1/TRBV3-2	TRBJ2-1	.	TGTGCCAGCAGCCAGTCTATCGTCAACAATGAGCAGTTCTTC	CASSQSIVNNEQFF